This T cell receptor beta chain derives from a study of cytomegalovirus exposure and HLA in healthy donors. Study results and limitations: The study assumed roughly uniform donor sequencing depth for presence/absence analyses. Reports showed the classifier diagnosing cytomegalovirus status with high specificity and sensitivity. The study flagged approximately 180 TCR beta chains as cytomegalovirus-associated.

Primers for the PCR totalled 60 Vbeta and 13 Jbeta. Repertoires were generated with immunoSEQ multiplex PCR, while TCRdb's copy carries only in-frame clones and drops some. The sample includes over 150,000 clones, around 80% seen only once; the top ten take 1.4% to 1.5%. This clone was observed a few times. What it recognizes is unknown. The donors were healthy bone marrow donors. Between the trimmed V and J ends, which lost 2 bases and 2 bases, there was a span of 12 bases. Germline CDR1 and CDR2: MDHEN and SYDVKM. This CDR3 is 15 amino acids long. The V and J genes are TRBV28 and TRBJ1-1; a weak D match, TRBD1 (6 bases). Source material: PBMCs. This sequence originates from a woman aged 25 to 39 in good health and CMV-seropositive. CDR3: CASSLGWGHNTEAFF. The CDR3, as DNA: TGTGCCAGCAGTTTAGGGTGGGGACACAACACTGAAGCTTTCTTT. The whole variable domain, filled in from reference TRBV28 and TRBJ1-1, reads DVKVTQSSRYLVKRTGEKVFLECVQDMDHENMFWYRQDPGLGLRLIYFSYDVKMKEKGDIPEGYSVSREKKERFSLILESASTNQTSMYLCASSLGWGHNTEAFFGQGTRLTVV.